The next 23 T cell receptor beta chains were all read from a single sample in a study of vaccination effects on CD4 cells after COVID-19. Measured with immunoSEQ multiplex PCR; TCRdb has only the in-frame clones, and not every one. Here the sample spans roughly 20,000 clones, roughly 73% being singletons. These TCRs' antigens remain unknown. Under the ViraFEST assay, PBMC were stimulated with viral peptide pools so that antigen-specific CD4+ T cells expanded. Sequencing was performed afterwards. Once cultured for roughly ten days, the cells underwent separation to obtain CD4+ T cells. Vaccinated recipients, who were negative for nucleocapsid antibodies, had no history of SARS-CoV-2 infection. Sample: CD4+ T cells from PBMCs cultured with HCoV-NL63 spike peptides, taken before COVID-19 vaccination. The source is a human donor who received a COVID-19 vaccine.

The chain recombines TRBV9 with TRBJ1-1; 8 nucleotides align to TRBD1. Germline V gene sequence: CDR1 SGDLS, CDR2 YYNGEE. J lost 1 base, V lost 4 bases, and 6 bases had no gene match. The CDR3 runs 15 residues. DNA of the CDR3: TGTGCCAGCAGCCCAGGGGGCAGGGAGAACACTGAAGCTTTCTTT. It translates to CASSPGGRENTEAFF. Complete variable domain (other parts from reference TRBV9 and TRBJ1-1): DSGVTQTPKHLITATGQRVTLRCSPRSGDLSVYWYQQSLDQGLQFLIQYYNGEERAKGNILERFSAQQFPDLHSELNLSSLELGDSALYFCASSPGGRENTEAFFGQGTRLTVV.

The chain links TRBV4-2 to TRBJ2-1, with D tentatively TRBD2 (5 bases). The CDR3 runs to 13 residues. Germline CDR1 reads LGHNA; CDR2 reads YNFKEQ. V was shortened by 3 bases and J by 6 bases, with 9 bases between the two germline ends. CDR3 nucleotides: TGTGCCAGCAGCCAGGATACTAGCAATGAGCAGTTCTTC. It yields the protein CASSQDTSNEQFF.

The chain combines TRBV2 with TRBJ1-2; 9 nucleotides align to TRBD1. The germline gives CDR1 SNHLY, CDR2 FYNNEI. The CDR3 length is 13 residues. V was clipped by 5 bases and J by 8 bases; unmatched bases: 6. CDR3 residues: CASSPDRGGGYTF. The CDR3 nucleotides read TGTGCCAGCAGTCCTGACAGGGGGGGCGGCTACACCTTC.

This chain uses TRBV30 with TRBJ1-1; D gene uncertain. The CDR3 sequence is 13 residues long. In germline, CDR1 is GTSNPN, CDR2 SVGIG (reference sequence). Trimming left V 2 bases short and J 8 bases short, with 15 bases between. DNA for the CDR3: TGTGCCTGGAGTCCGCGGACGGTGGGGGAAGCTTTCTTT. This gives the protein CAWSPRTVGEAFF. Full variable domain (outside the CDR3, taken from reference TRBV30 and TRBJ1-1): SQTIHQWPATLVQPVGSPLSLECTVEGTSNPNLYWYRQAAGRGLQLLFYSVGIGQISSEVPQNLSASRPQDRQFILSSKKLLLSDSGFYLCAWSPRTVGEAFFGQGTRLTVV.

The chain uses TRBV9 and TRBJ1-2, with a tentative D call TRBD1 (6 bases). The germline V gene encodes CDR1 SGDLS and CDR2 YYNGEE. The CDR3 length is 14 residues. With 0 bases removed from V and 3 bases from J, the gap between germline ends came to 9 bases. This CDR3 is CASSVGGGHYGYTF. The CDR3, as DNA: TGTGCCAGCAGCGTAGGGGGGGGGCACTATGGCTACACCTTC.

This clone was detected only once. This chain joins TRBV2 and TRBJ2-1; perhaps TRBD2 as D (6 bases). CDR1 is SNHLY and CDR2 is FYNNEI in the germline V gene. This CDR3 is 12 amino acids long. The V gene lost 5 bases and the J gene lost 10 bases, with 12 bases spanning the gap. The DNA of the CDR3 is TGTGCCAGCAGTAAACTAGCTTCGGAGCAGTTCTTC. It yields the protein CASSKLASEQFF.

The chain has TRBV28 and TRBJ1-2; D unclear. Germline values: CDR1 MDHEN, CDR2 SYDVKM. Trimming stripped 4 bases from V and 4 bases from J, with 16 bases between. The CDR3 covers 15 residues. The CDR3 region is CASSSPGGGSYGYTF. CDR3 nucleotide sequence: TGTGCCAGCAGTTCCCCGGGAGGAGGGTCCTATGGCTACACCTTC.

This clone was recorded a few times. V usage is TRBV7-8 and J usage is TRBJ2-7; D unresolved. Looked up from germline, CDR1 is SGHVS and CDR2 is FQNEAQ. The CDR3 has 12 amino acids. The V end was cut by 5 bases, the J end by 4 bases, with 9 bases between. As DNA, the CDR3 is TGTGCCAGCAGCGGGATGGGTTACGAGCAGTACTTC. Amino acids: CASSGMGYEQYF. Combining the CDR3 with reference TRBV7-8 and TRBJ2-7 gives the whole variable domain GAGVSQSPRYKVAKRGQDVALRCDPISGHVSLFWYQQALGQGPEFLTYFQNEAQLDKSGLPSDRFFAERPEGSVSTLKIQRTQQEDSAVYLCASSGMGYEQYFGPGTRLTVT.

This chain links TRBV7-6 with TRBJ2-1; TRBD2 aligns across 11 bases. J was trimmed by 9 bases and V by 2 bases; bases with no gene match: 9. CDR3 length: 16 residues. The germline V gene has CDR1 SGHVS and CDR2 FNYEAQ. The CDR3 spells CASSLYTSGSRSEQFF. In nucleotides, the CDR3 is TGTGCCAGCAGCTTATATACTAGCGGGAGTAGGAGTGAGCAGTTCTTC.

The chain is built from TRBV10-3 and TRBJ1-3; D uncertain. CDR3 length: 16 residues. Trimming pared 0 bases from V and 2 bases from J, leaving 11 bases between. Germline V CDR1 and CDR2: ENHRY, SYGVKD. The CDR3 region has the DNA TGTGCCATCAGTGAGTCAAAGGAAGGTGCTGGAAACACCATATATTTT. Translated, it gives CAISESKEGAGNTIYF.

This CDR3 reads CASRASGGRASGELFF. The DNA of the CDR3 is TGTGCCAGTAGAGCGTCCGGAGGGAGGGCCTCCGGGGAGCTGTTTTTT. The chain combines TRBV19 with TRBJ2-2, with 7 bases that match TRBD2. The CDR3 contains 16 residues. Germline CDR1 reads LNHDA; CDR2 reads SQIVND (reference sequence). The J segment lost 6 bases and the V segment lost 6 bases, leaving 13 bases of the junction unmatched.

The CDR3 sequence: CASSWADSNQPQHF. The CDR3 DNA is TGTGCCAGCAGTTGGGCGGACAGCAATCAGCCCCAGCATTTT. The J gene is TRBJ1-5, the V gene TRBV6-2 or TRBV6-3; D unclear. V was shortened by 4 bases and J by 1 base, with 8 bases between the two germline ends. The CDR3 has 14 residues. The germline gives CDR1 MNHEY, CDR2 SVGEGT.

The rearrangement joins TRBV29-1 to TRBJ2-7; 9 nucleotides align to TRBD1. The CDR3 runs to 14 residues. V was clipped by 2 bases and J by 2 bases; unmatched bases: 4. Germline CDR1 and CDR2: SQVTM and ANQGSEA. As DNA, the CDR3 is TGCAGCGTTGAATCCCGGGACAGGGCCTACGAGCAGTACTTC. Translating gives CSVESRDRAYEQYF.

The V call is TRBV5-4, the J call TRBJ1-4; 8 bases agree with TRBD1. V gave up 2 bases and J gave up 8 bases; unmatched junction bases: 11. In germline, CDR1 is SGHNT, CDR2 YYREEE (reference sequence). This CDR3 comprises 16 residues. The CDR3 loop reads CASSFGQGSLKEKLFF. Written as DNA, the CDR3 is TGTGCCAGCAGCTTCGGACAGGGTAGTTTAAAGGAAAAACTGTTTTTT.

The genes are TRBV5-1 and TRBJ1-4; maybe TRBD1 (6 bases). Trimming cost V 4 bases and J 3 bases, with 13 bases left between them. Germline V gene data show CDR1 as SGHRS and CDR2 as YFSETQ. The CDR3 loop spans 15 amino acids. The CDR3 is CASSLNRVANEKLFF. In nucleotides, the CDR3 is TGCGCCAGCAGCCTGAACAGGGTAGCTAATGAAAAACTGTTTTTT.

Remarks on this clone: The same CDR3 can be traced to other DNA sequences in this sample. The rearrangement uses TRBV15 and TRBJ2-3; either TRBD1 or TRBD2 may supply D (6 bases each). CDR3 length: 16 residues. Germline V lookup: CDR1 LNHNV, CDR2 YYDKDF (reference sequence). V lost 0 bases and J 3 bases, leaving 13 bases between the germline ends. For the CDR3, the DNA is TGTGCCACCAGCAGAGATACGGGGGCGCGGACAGATACGCAGTATTTT. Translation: CATSRDTGARTDTQYF.

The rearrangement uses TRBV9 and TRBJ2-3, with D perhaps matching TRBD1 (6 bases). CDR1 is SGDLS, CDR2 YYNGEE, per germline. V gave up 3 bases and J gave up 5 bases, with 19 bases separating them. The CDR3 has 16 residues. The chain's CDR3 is CASSEQQGFGGDTQYF. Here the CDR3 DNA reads TGTGCCAGCAGCGAACAACAGGGATTTGGAGGAGATACGCAGTATTTT.

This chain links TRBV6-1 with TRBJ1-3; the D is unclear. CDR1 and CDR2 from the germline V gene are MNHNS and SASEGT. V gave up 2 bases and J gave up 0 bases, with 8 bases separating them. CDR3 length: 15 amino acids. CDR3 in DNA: TGTGCCAGCAGTGAACCCGAGGGCTCTGGAAACACCATATATTTT. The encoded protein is CASSEPEGSGNTIYF.

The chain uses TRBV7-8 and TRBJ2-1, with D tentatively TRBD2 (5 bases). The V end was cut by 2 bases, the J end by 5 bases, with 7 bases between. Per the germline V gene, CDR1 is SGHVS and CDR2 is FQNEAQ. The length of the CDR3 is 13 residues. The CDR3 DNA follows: TGTGCCAGCAGCTTAACTAGTCACAATGAGCAGTTCTTC. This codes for CASSLTSHNEQFF.

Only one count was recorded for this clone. The CDR3 is CASSQAGTGGSYEQYF. The CDR3, as DNA: TGTGCCAGCAGCCAAGCGGGGACAGGGGGCTCCTACGAGCAGTACTTC. The chain joins TRBV4-2 to TRBJ2-7; 11 bases line up with TRBD1. The CDR3 extends over 16 amino acids. Trimming at V came to 1 base and at J to 0 bases, leaving 2 bases not matched to a gene. Germline CDR1 LGHNA, CDR2 YNFKEQ.

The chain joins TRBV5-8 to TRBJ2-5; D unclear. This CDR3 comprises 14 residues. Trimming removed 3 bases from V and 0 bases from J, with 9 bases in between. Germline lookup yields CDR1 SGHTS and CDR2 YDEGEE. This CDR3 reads CASSSTGYQETQYF. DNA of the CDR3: TGTGCCAGCAGCTCGACCGGTTACCAAGAGACCCAGTACTTC.

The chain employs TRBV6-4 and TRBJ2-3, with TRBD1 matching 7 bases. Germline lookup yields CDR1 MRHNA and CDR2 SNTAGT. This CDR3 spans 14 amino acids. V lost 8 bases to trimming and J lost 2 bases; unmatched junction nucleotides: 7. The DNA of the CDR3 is TGTGCCAGCCGACAGGGACGGCACACAGATACGCAGTATTTT. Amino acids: CASRQGRHTDTQYF.

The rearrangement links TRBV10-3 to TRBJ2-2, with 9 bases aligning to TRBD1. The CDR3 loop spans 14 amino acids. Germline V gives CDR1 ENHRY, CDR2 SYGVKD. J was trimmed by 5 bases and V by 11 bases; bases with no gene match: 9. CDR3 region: CASTGGRGTGELFF. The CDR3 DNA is TGTGCCTCCACAGGGGGCAGGGGTACCGGGGAGCTGTTTTTT.